The 12 T cell receptor beta chains below all came from one sample that was sequenced in a study of blood T cell repertoires in COVID-19. Profiling relied on immunoSEQ multiplex PCR, and the TCRdb table lists in-frame clones only, not all of them. The sample has more than 55,000 clones; roughly 92% are singletons. Sequences were obtained from peripheral blood. The receptors here all came from a man aged 50 or older with active COVID-19.

The chain uses TRBV27 and TRBJ1-1; 7 bases line up with TRBD1. This CDR3 is built from 14 residues. CDR1 is MNHEY, CDR2 SMNVEV, per germline (reference sequence). V was pared by 6 bases and J by 11 bases, with 15 bases of the junction left unmatched. The CDR3, as DNA: TGTGCCAGCAGCTCTCTTGGACAGGCGGGGAGGGCTTTCTTT. Translating it yields CASSSLGQAGRAFF.

This chain connects TRBV10-3 to TRBJ2-7; 7 bases agree with TRBD2. The CDR3 totals 14 residues. From germline, CDR1 is ENHRY and CDR2 SYGVKD. Trimming at V came to 4 bases and at J to 1 base, leaving 4 bases not matched to a gene. CDR3 region: CAISGASGSYEQYF. CDR3 DNA: TGTGCCATCAGTGGGGCTAGCGGTTCCTACGAGCAGTACTTC.

CDR3 bases: TGTGCCAGCAGATCCGGGACAGGGCCCTACAATGAGCAGTTCTTC. Residues: CASRSGTGPYNEQFF. J is TRBJ2-1 and V is TRBV2, with 9 bases matching TRBD1. Losses at the gene ends were 6 bases for V and 2 bases for J; bases not matched to a gene: 5. CDR3 length equals 15 residues. Germline V CDR1 and CDR2: SNHLY, FYNNEI.

The CDR3 sequence: CASSLGQTIRETQYF. The CDR3 DNA follows: TGCGCCAGCAGCTTGGGACAGACGATCCGAGAGACCCAGTACTTC. This rearrangement joins TRBV5-1 to TRBJ2-5; TRBD1 is a possible D gene (5 bases). V was shortened by 0 bases and J by 4 bases, with 13 bases between the two germline ends. Germline V gives CDR1 SGHRS, CDR2 YFSETQ. This CDR3 spans 15 amino acids.

The chain uses TRBV6-2 or TRBV6-3 and TRBJ2-5; unclear D gene. CDR3 size: 13 residues. Germline values: CDR1 MNHEY, CDR2 SVGEGT. V was cut by 0 bases and J by 5 bases, with 7 bases left in between. CDR3 coding DNA: TGTGCCAGCAGTTACTCTGTCAGGGAGACCCAGTACTTC. This sequence encodes CASSYSVRETQYF.

The chain joins TRBV28 to TRBJ1-2, with D tentatively TRBD1 (6 bases). The length of the CDR3 is 15 residues. CDR1 is MDHEN, CDR2 SYDVKM, per germline. Between the trimmed V and J ends, which lost 3 bases and 4 bases, there was a span of 15 bases. The CDR3 spells CASSLPGDLLYGYTF. The CDR3, as DNA: TGTGCCAGCAGTTTGCCAGGGGACCTGCTCTATGGCTACACCTTC.

This chain connects TRBV7-2 to TRBJ2-2; 8 bases map to TRBD2. The CDR3 totals 16 residues. With V trimmed by 4 bases and J by 5 bases, 9 bases remained unmatched. Germline V gene lookup returns CDR1 SGHTA and CDR2 FQGNSA. The CDR3 region is CASSSTGTRGTGELFF. The CDR3 nucleotides read TGTGCCAGCAGCTCGACCGGGACTAGAGGAACCGGGGAGCTGTTTTTT.

The V and J genes are TRBV2 and TRBJ2-7; 7 nucleotides line up with TRBD2. The CDR3 is 13 residues long. The germline V gene has CDR1 SNHLY and CDR2 FYNNEI. Unmatched junction bases numbered 6, after V lost 7 bases and J lost 3 bases. The CDR3 DNA sequence: TGTGCCAGCACCGGGACTACCTTCTACGAGCAGTACTTC. Translation: CASTGTTFYEQYF.

This sequence joins TRBV18 and TRBJ2-3; TRBD1 might be the D (5 bases). This CDR3 is built from 17 residues. The germline V and J ends were trimmed by 3 bases and 0 bases, with 16 bases remaining between them. Germline V gene lookup returns CDR1 KGHSH and CDR2 LQKENI. The CDR3 DNA sequence: TGTGCCAGCTCACCCCCAGGACACATTGGGAGCACAGATACGCAGTATTTT. Its protein product is CASSPPGHIGSTDTQYF.

The chain joins TRBV19 to TRBJ1-4; 10 bases agree with TRBD1. CDR1 and CDR2 from the germline V gene are LNHDA and SQIVND (reference sequence). The CDR3 extends over 17 amino acids. The J segment lost 3 bases and the V segment lost 3 bases, leaving 7 bases of the junction unmatched. This CDR3 is CASSMVGQGVSNEKLFF. CDR3 DNA: TGTGCCAGTAGTATGGTCGGACAGGGGGTCTCTAATGAAAAACTGTTTTTT.

This rearrangement joins TRBV28 to TRBJ2-7; TRBD1 agrees at 11 bases. The germline CDR1 and CDR2 sequences are MDHEN and SYDVKM. With 6 bases clipped from V and 4 bases from J, the junction kept 8 bases outside the gene matches. This CDR3 region has 15 residues. CDR3 nucleotides: TGTGCCAGCAGGCGGACAGGGGGCATTTTATACGAGCAGTACTTC. Amino acid sequence: CASRRTGGILYEQYF.

The chain uses TRBV7-6 and TRBJ2-1; D ambiguous. Trimming removed 5 bases from V and 2 bases from J, with 10 bases in between. Germline V gene sequence: CDR1 SGHVS, CDR2 FNYEAQ. The CDR3 extends over 14 amino acids. This chain's CDR3 is CASSPYSTYNEQFF. The DNA for the CDR3 is TGTGCCAGCAGCCCCTACAGTACCTACAATGAGCAGTTCTTC.